Listed here are 10 T cell receptor beta chains from one sample, sequenced in a study of CD8 T cells in ankylosing spondylitis. TCRdb itself ran the 5' RACE reads through MiXCR, one entry per CDR3 protein. The data contain around 120,000 distinct CDR3 sequences, around 24% of them seen just once; the ten biggest clones take up 10% to 15%. Sequencing was done on a sample of synovial fluid, either unsorted or a sorted T cell fraction (not recorded which). These receptors originate from a male donor with ankylosing spondylitis.

This clonotype appeared many times. The chain employs TRBV5-1 and TRBJ2-1, with D perhaps matching TRBD2 (6 bases). The CDR3 runs to 16 residues. V lost 4 bases and J lost 4, with 18 bases in between. Germline V gene sequence: CDR1 SGHRS, CDR2 YFSETQ. The CDR3 region is CASSTGLTTGYNEQFF. The CDR3 DNA reads as TGCGCCAGCAGCACCGGACTAACAACTGGGTACAATGAGCAGTTCTTC.

The chain links TRBV3-1 to TRBJ2-1; no reliable D call. V lost 4 bases and J 2 bases, leaving 12 bases between the germline ends. This CDR3 comprises 15 residues. Germline V gene lookup returns CDR1 LGHDT and CDR2 YNNKEL (reference sequence). CDR3 in DNA: TGTGCCAGCAGCCTTAGATTTGGGCCCTACAATGAGCAGTTCTTC. As protein: CASSLRFGPYNEQFF.

This clonotype was seen a few times. The genes are TRBV20-1 and TRBJ1-1; D is unclear. Trimming took 2 bases from V and 0 from J, leaving 13 bases between them. Germline lookup yields CDR1 DFQATT and CDR2 SNEGSKA (reference sequence). The CDR3 is 15 residues long. CDR3: CSARRIDLLNTEAFF. The CDR3 region has the DNA TGCAGTGCTAGAAGGATCGACCTCTTGAACACTGAAGCTTTCTTT.

The genes are TRBV7-8 and TRBJ2-5; D is perhaps TRBD1 (6 bases). This CDR3 spans 15 amino acids. CDR1 and CDR2 (germline): SGHVS, FQNEAQ. Trimming removed 2 bases from V and 2 bases from J, with 12 bases in between. CDR3 sequence (DNA): TGTGCCAGCAGCTTAAGGGACACCAAACAAGAGACCCAGTACTTC. Its translation: CASSLRDTKQETQYF.

A few counts support this clonotype. This chain uses TRBV3-1 with TRBJ2-7, with TRBD2 identical over 14 bases. The CDR3 contains 16 residues. The V gene's germline CDR1 is LGHDT and CDR2 YNNKEL (reference sequence). The trim removed 6 bases at V and 3 bases at J, leaving 7 bases unmatched. DNA for the CDR3: TGTGCCAGCAGTTCGGGACTAGCGGGAGACGGCTACGAGCAGTACGTC. Protein sequence: CASSSGLAGDGYEQYV.

This clonotype was seen a few times. One junction end does not reproduce the germline sequence, and a read error may be involved. The chain joins TRBV6-2 or TRBV6-3 to TRBJ2-7; 8 bases match TRBD2. Germline V lookup: CDR1 MNHEY, CDR2 SVGEGT. The CDR3 totals 11 residues. The CDR3 protein is CASSYTGTRVF. Here the CDR3 DNA reads TGTGCCAGCAGTTACACCGGGACTAGAGTATTC.

This clonotype was found a few times. The chain uses TRBV7-2 and TRBJ2-7; the D is unclear. V was cut by 5 bases and J by 3 bases, with 17 bases left in between. Looked up from germline, CDR1 is SGHTA and CDR2 is FQGNSA. The CDR3 runs to 15 residues. The CDR3 DNA sequence: TGTGCCAGCAGCAAACGACCACGATTCGGCTACGAGCAGTACTTC. The encoded protein is CASSKRPRFGYEQYF.

V and J are TRBV20-1 and TRBJ2-5; 8 bases agree with TRBD1. This CDR3 spans 13 amino acids. Germline loops: CDR1 DFQATT, CDR2 SNEGSKA (reference sequence). Trimming at V came to 5 bases and at J to 5 bases, leaving 7 bases not matched to a gene. The CDR3 region has the DNA TGCAGTGCTTACATTCGGACAGGGGAGACCCAGTACTTC. The encoded protein is CSAYIRTGETQYF.

The chain employs TRBV28 and TRBJ2-7, with TRBD1 identical over 8 bases. The CDR3 has 14 residues. Germline assignment: CDR1 MDHEN and CDR2 SYDVKM. V lost 2 bases and J lost 0; bases outside the gene matches: 0. Written as DNA, the CDR3 is TGTGCCAGCAGTTTACAGGGGGCCTCCTACGAGCAGTACGTC. It encodes CASSLQGASYEQYV.

This chain joins TRBV12-3 or TRBV12-4 and TRBJ2-3, with a weak D call TRBD1 (6 bases). CDR3 length equals 14 residues. Trimming shortened V by 3 bases and J by 4 bases, and 11 bases separated the two germline ends. The CDR3 loop reads CASSFFSGADTQYF. The CDR3 coding sequence is TGTGCCAGCAGTTTTTTCTCAGGGGCAGATACGCAGTATTTT.